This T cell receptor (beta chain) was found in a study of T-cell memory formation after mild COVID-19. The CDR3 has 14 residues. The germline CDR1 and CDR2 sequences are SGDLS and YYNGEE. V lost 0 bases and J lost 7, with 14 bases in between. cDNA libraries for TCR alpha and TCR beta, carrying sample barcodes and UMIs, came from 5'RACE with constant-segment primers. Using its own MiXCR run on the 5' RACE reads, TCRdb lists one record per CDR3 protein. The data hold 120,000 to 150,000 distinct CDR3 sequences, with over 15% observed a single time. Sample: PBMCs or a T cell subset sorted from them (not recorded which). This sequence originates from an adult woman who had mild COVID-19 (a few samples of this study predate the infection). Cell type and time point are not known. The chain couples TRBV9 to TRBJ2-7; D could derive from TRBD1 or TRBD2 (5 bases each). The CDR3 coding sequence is TGTGCCAGCAGCGTAGGGGACGGGATAGGGGAGCAGTACTTC. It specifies CASSVGDGIGEQYF.